These 2 T cell receptor beta chains share one sample of origin, sequenced in a study of technical replicates of blood from four donors. Profiled with immunoSEQ multiplex PCR; TCRdb holds only in-frame clones, not every one. The data contain around 80,000 clones, more than 95% of them seen just once; the ten biggest clones take up 0.15%. Source material: T cells isolated from PBMCs. The receptors originated from a human donor in good health.

The chain recombines TRBV6-1 with TRBJ2-2; TRBD2 matches at 7 bases. V was clipped by 5 bases and J by 3 bases; unmatched bases: 3. Germline V gene lookup returns CDR1 MNHNS and CDR2 SASEGT. The CDR3 covers 14 residues. For the CDR3, the DNA is TGTGCCAGCAGTTCGGGACTACACACCGGGGAGCTGTTTTTT. It yields the protein CASSSGLHTGELFF.

The chain uses TRBV7-3 and TRBJ2-1, with 7 positions matching TRBD1. CDR3 length: 12 amino acids. Germline CDR1 reads SGHTA; CDR2 reads FQGTGA. The J segment lost 9 bases and the V segment lost 4 bases, leaving 3 bases of the junction unmatched. The CDR3 here is CASSSPGGEQFF. For the CDR3, the DNA is TGTGCCAGCAGCTCCCCAGGGGGTGAGCAGTTCTTC.